Below are 23 T cell receptor beta chains sequenced from a single sample in a study of low-dose radiotherapy and immunotherapy resistance in tumors. Stated time point: before trial treatment. First-strand cDNA used TRAV- and TRBV-specific primers, covering alpha and beta chains. TCRs were put through roughly 19 PCR cycles of amplification with Phusion. A constant-region primer and the V-primer adapter served as the primer pair. TCRdb processed the reads anew with MiXCR; each CDR3 protein has one entry. The sample carries tens of thousands of distinct CDR3 sequences, about 25% recorded once. The starting material was PBMCs, obtained before treatment. These receptors were collected from a male donor with prostate cancer.

This clonotype was picked up many times. V usage is TRBV5-1 and J usage is TRBJ2-2; possibly TRBD1 for D (5 bases). The CDR3 has 17 amino acids. Germline V CDR1 and CDR2: SGHRS, YFSETQ. Trimming shortened V by 1 base and J by 6 bases, and 19 bases separated the two germline ends. The CDR3 region is CASSLQQGTAWSGELFF. The DNA for the CDR3 is TGCGCCAGCAGCTTGCAGCAGGGAACAGCTTGGTCCGGGGAGCTGTTTTTT.

This clonotype was observed many times. The gene calls are TRBV4-2 and TRBJ1-2; 9 nucleotides line up with TRBD1. CDR3 length equals 19 residues. The V and J ends lost 3 bases and 4 bases, in that order; junction bases with no gene match: 18. Looked up from germline, CDR1 is LGHNA and CDR2 is YNFKEQ. The CDR3 DNA is TGTGCCAGCAGCCAGGGGGGCCCCGGGACAGGGCTTATCCTCTATGGCTACACCTTC. Translation: CASSQGGPGTGLILYGYTF.

On this clonotype itself: A far bigger clonotype differs at one base, so this is likely a read error. The chain joins TRBV12-3 or TRBV12-4 to TRBJ2-1, with D tentatively TRBD2 (6 bases). This CDR3 region has 15 residues. The V and J ends lost 5 bases and 10 bases respectively, with 21 bases between them. This chain's CDR3 is CASSLPPGGVYEQFF. CDR3 nucleotides: TGTGCCAGCAGTCTTCCCCCCGGGGGTGTCTACGAGCAGTTCTTC.

This clonotype was recorded many times. The chain couples TRBV14 to TRBJ2-7; the D gene is possibly TRBD1 (6 bases). The CDR3 loop spans 14 amino acids. V lost 4 bases and J 3 bases, leaving 13 bases between the germline ends. Germline CDR1 reads SGHDN; CDR2 reads FVKESK. DNA of the CDR3: TGTGCCAGCAGCCCGGACAGCATTAACTACGAGCAGTACTTC. Its protein product is CASSPDSINYEQYF.

Many counts were recorded for this clonotype. The chain uses TRBV2 and TRBJ1-1; 8 nucleotides line up with TRBD1. The CDR3 contains 14 residues. Germline lookup yields CDR1 SNHLY and CDR2 FYNNEI. The V and J ends lost 6 bases and 4 bases, in that order; junction bases with no gene match: 7. The CDR3: CASSPGQGFTEAFF. The CDR3 DNA follows: TGTGCCAGCAGCCCTGGACAGGGTTTCACTGAAGCTTTCTTT. Looking up the rest from reference TRBV2 and TRBJ1-1 gives the full variable domain: EPEVTQTPSHQVTQMGQEVILRCVPISNHLYFYWYRQILGQKVEFLVSFYNNEISEKSEIFDDQFSVERPDGSNFTLKIRSTKLEDSAMYFCASSPGQGFTEAFFGQGTRLTVV.

In DNA form, the CDR3 reads TGTGCCGCCTCACAGGGGACGGACACTGAAGCTTTCTTT. Its protein product is CAASQGTDTEAFF. The V call is TRBV10-3, the J call TRBJ1-1, with 7 bases identical to TRBD1. The germline CDR1 and CDR2 sequences are ENHRY and SYGVKD. The V segment lost 11 bases and the J segment 3 bases; nucleotides outside the gene matches: 9. The CDR3 has 13 residues.

The rearrangement links TRBV14 to TRBJ2-1; 13 positions agree with TRBD2. CDR3 size: 17 residues. J lost 9 bases, V lost 4 bases, and 12 bases had no gene match. Germline V gives CDR1 SGHDN, CDR2 FVKESK. The chain's CDR3 is CASSRPTSGGASGEQFF. The CDR3 DNA follows: TGTGCCAGCAGCCGCCCTACTAGCGGGGGGGCATCTGGTGAGCAGTTCTTC.

The chain joins TRBV18 to TRBJ2-5; D unresolved. The CDR3 contains 13 residues. The V end was cut by 0 bases, the J end by 5 bases, with 7 bases between. Germline CDR1 and CDR2: KGHSH and LQKENI. The CDR3, as DNA: TGTGCCAGCTCACCACCGAAGATTGAGACCCAGTACTTC. This codes for CASSPPKIETQYF. Full variable domain (missing parts from reference TRBV18 and TRBJ2-5): NAGVMQNPRHLVRRRGQEARLRCSPMKGHSHVYWYRQLPEEGLKFMVYLQKENIIDESGMPKERFSAEFPKEGPSILRIQQVVRGDSAAYFCASSPPKIETQYFGPGTRLLVL.

This clonotype was seen ten or more times. The rearrangement uses TRBV19 and TRBJ2-1, with D perhaps given as TRBD1 or TRBD2 (5 bases each). Germline V gives CDR1 LNHDA, CDR2 SQIVND (reference sequence). This CDR3 contains 14 residues. The V gene lost 6 bases and the J gene lost 5 bases, with 14 bases spanning the gap. The DNA for the CDR3 is TGTGCCAGTAGGACCTCCGGGGCAGACAATGAGCAGTTCTTC. Amino acid sequence: CASRTSGADNEQFF. Supplemented by reference TRBV19 and TRBJ2-1, the full variable domain reads DGGITQSPKYLFRKEGQNVTLSCEQNLNHDAMYWYRQDPGQGLRLIYYSQIVNDFQKGDIAEGYSVSREKKESFPLTVTSAQKNPTAFYLCASRTSGADNEQFFGPGTRLTVL.

V usage is TRBV7-9 and J usage is TRBJ2-7; 11 bases match TRBD2. The CDR3 has 15 amino acids. V lost 6 bases to trimming and J lost 4 bases; unmatched junction nucleotides: 8. Germline loops: CDR1 SEHNR, CDR2 FQNEAQ (reference sequence). The CDR3 here is CASSFSGTSGYEQYF. CDR3 DNA sequence: TGTGCCAGCAGTTTCTCCGGGACTAGCGGATACGAGCAGTACTTC.

This clonotype has ten or more counts. V is TRBV20-1 and J is TRBJ2-2; 12 bases align to TRBD2. The CDR3 contains 18 residues. Germline trimming cut 0 bases from V and 4 bases from J; bases unmatched to any gene: 9. Germline CDR1 DFQATT, CDR2 SNEGSKA (reference sequence). In nucleotides, the CDR3 is TGCAGTGCTAGAGATCGGGCTAGCGGGAGGGGCCCCACCGGGGAGCTGTTTTTT. Translated, it gives CSARDRASGRGPTGELFF.

This clonotype was counted ten times or more. This sequence joins TRBV19 and TRBJ2-2, with D tentatively TRBD1 (7 bases). The V end was cut by 4 bases, the J end by 3 bases, with 21 bases between. This CDR3 is built from 18 residues. The germline V gene has CDR1 LNHDA and CDR2 SQIVND (reference sequence). The CDR3 here is CASSTNRGASGYTGELFF. CDR3 DNA: TGTGCCAGTAGTACAAACAGGGGAGCCAGCGGGTACACCGGGGAGCTGTTTTTT.

Ten or more counts support this clonotype. The rearrangement uses TRBV28 and TRBJ2-5; D tentatively reads TRBD1 or TRBD2 (5 bases each). CDR1 MDHEN and CDR2 SYDVKM come from the germline V gene. V was pared by 5 bases and J by 0 bases, with 19 bases between. There are 17 residues in the CDR3. The CDR3 spells CASSVFQIRENQETQYF. The CDR3 region has the DNA TGTGCCAGCAGTGTCTTCCAAATCAGGGAGAACCAAGAGACCCAGTACTTC.

This clonotype appeared many times. The chain carries TRBV20-1 and TRBJ1-5; possible D gene TRBD1, 5 bases. This CDR3 contains 16 residues. The ends were cut back, 3 bases at V and 4 bases at J, with 19 bases in the middle. Germline V lookup: CDR1 DFQATT, CDR2 SNEGSKA (reference sequence). For the CDR3, the DNA is TGCAGTGCTAGCGATTATGGACGGGGGAATAATCAGCCCCAGCATTTT. It encodes CSASDYGRGNNQPQHF.

The CDR3 loop reads CASSLKTGLNTGELFF. DNA of the CDR3: TGTGCCAGCAGCTTAAAGACAGGGTTGAACACCGGGGAGCTGTTTTTT. The chain carries TRBV11-2 and TRBJ2-2, with TRBD1 identical over 7 bases. The CDR3 loop spans 16 amino acids. With V trimmed by 2 bases and J by 1 base, 4 bases remained unmatched. CDR1 SGHAT and CDR2 FQNNGV come from the germline V gene.

At least ten counts were recorded for this clonotype. The rearrangement joins TRBV30 to TRBJ2-1; the D call may be TRBD1 or TRBD2 (6 bases each). The CDR3 is 12 residues long. Trimming removed 5 bases at V and 7 bases at J, with 12 bases between. CDR1 and CDR2 from the germline V gene are GTSNPN and SVGIG (reference sequence). Here the CDR3 DNA reads TGTGCCTGGGCTGGGGGGCGAAATGAGCAGTTCTTC. Its protein is CAWAGGRNEQFF. Full variable domain (rest looked up from reference TRBV30 and TRBJ2-1): SQTIHQWPATLVQPVGSPLSLECTVEGTSNPNLYWYRQAAGRGLQLLFYSVGIGQISSEVPQNLSASRPQDRQFILSSKKLLLSDSGFYLCAWAGGRNEQFFGPGTRLTVL.

This clonotype showed up many times. This chain links TRBV20-1 with TRBJ1-1; D not certain. The CDR3 is 14 residues long. Germline V gene sequence: CDR1 DFQATT, CDR2 SNEGSKA (reference sequence). Trimming took off 2 bases at V and 8 bases at J, with 18 bases between the two ends. CDR3 loop: CSARSGRALVEAFF. The CDR3 nucleotides are TGCAGTGCTAGATCCGGACGGGCTCTTGTCGAAGCTTTCTTT.

This clonotype was counted many times. The chain's CDR3 is CAISEQMTSGRAGSTDTQYF. The CDR3 nucleotides are TGTGCCATCAGTGAGCAAATGACTAGCGGGAGGGCGGGGAGCACAGATACGCAGTATTTT. The chain employs TRBV10-3 and TRBJ2-3; 14 positions match TRBD2. The CDR3 is made up of 20 amino acids. With 2 bases clipped from V and 0 bases from J, the junction kept 10 bases outside the gene matches. Per germline, CDR1 ENHRY and CDR2 SYGVKD.

This chain links TRBV20-1 with TRBJ1-1; D gene uncertain. This CDR3 is 14 amino acids long. The V end was cut by 6 bases, the J end by 0 bases, with 14 bases between. The V gene's germline CDR1 is DFQATT and CDR2 SNEGSKA (reference sequence). Here the CDR3 reads CSAPRAALNTEAFF. CDR3 nucleotides: TGCAGTGCCCCCCGGGCGGCGTTGAACACTGAAGCTTTCTTT.

There are many counts of this clonotype. The J gene is TRBJ2-1, the V gene TRBV9; TRBD2 matches 9 bases. The CDR3 is made up of 16 amino acids. The germline V gene has CDR1 SGDLS and CDR2 YYNGEE. V was pared by 4 bases and J by 9 bases, with 14 bases of the junction left unmatched. The CDR3 DNA sequence: TGTGCCAGCAGCTACCCCAGGGCGGGGGGGCCTATTGAGCAGTTCTTC. It translates to CASSYPRAGGPIEQFF.

In its sample, this clonotype was seen many times. The chain employs TRBV4-1 and TRBJ2-7; 12 bases align to TRBD2. V was pared by 3 bases and J by 3 bases, with 3 bases of the junction left unmatched. The CDR3 length is 15 residues. The germline V gene encodes CDR1 MGHRA and CDR2 YSYEKL. CDR3 amino acids: CASSQTSGSFYEQYF. DNA of the CDR3: TGCGCCAGCAGCCAGACTAGCGGGAGTTTCTACGAGCAGTACTTC.

A few counts support this clonotype. This rearrangement joins TRBV6-2 or TRBV6-3 to TRBJ2-1, with TRBD1 matching over 12 bases. The CDR3 length is 16 residues. Germline CDR1 and CDR2: MNHEY and SVGEGT. The V and J ends lost 0 bases and 8 bases, in that order; junction bases with no gene match: 5. CDR3 coding DNA: TGTGCCAGCAGTTACTCCGGGACAGGGGGCCCAGATGAGCAGTTCTTC. Protein: CASSYSGTGGPDEQFF.

This clonotype came up many times. V gene TRBV29-1 combines with J gene TRBJ1-1, with D perhaps TRBD1 (6 bases). Germline-derived CDR1 and CDR2 are SQVTM and ANQGSEA. The length of the CDR3 is 12 residues. V shed 4 bases and J shed 3 bases, with 9 bases lying between them. The CDR3 loop reads CSVVQGHTEAFF. CDR3 DNA: TGCAGCGTTGTACAGGGTCACACTGAAGCTTTCTTT. Supplemented by reference TRBV29-1 and TRBJ1-1, the full variable domain reads SAVISQKPSRDICQRGTSLTIQCQVDSQVTMMFWYRQQPGQSLTLIATANQGSEATYESGFVIDKFPISRPNLTFSTLTVSNMSPEDSSIYLCSVVQGHTEAFFGQGTRLTVV.